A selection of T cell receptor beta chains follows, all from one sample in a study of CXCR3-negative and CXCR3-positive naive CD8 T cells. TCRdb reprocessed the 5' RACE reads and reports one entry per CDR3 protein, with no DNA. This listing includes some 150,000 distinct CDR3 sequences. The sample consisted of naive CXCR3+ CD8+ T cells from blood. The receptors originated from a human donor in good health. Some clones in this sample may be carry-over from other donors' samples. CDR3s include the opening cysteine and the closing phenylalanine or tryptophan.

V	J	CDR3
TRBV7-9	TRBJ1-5	CASSYTGQPQHF
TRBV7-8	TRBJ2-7	CASSPWTSGSYEQYF
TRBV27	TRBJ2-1	CASSLYINNEQFF
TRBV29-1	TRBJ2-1	CSVEDRGYDPDNEQFF
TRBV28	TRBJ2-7	CASSRPRDGVYEQYF
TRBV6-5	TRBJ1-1	CASSINTGGTEAFF
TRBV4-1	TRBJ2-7	CASSQDLGFSYEQYF
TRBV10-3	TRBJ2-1	CAITEAGATYNEQFF
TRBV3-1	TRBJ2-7	CASSQDFSYEQYF
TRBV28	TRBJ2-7	CASSLGVQGEDEQYF
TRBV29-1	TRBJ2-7	CSVQPGTALHEQYF
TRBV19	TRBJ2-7	CASSSQGAGNEQYF
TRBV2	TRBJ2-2	CASSNPWELFF
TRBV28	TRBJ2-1	CASSLSVAGGLDEQFF
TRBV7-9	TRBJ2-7	CASSLPPGLAGYYEQYF
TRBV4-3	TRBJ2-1	CASSQDNREFYNEQFF
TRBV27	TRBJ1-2	CASSSLGTGSENYGYTF
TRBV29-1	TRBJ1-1	CSVEEVGNTEAFF
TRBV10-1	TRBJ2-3	CASIILRASGKNSTDTQYF
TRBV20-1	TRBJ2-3	CSARDGLAGTDTQYF
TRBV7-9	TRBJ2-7	CASSPSTFITYEQYF
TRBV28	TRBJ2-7	CASSERGGGPYEQYF
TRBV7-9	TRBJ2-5	CASSLGAELETQYF
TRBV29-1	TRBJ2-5	CSVDGTRQETQYF
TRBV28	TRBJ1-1	CASSVPGRLNTEAFF
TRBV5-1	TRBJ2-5	CASSLAWAGVADETQYF